This TCR beta chain was sequenced for a study of blood T cell repertoires in COVID-19. Study overall: Donors in the United States, Italy and Spain gave samples during acute or convalescent COVID-19. In each case, the material was cDNA or gDNA derived from T cells, B-cell-depleted T cells, or PBMCs.

This CDR3 contains 11 residues. With V trimmed by 11 bases and J by 9 bases, 7 bases remained unmatched. The germline gives CDR1 ENHRY, CDR2 SYGVKD. Per the original data handling: From reference gene primer amplification, estimates of nucleated cell counts were derived. Generated by immunoSEQ multiplex PCR, the TCRdb table keeps only in-frame clones and is missing some. The V and J calls and clone size come from that table; D and trimming were worked out from the DNA. The sample has 250,000 to 350,000 clones, 70% to 90% seen once. The sample comprised peripheral blood. This sequence joins TRBV10-3 and TRBJ1-2; TRBD1 agrees at 9 bases. The receptor comes from a woman aged 55 to 70 with acute or convalescent COVID-19. CDR3 in amino acids: CASAGTGRYTF. The CDR3 DNA reads TGTGCCTCAGCCGGGACAGGGCGCTACACCTTC.